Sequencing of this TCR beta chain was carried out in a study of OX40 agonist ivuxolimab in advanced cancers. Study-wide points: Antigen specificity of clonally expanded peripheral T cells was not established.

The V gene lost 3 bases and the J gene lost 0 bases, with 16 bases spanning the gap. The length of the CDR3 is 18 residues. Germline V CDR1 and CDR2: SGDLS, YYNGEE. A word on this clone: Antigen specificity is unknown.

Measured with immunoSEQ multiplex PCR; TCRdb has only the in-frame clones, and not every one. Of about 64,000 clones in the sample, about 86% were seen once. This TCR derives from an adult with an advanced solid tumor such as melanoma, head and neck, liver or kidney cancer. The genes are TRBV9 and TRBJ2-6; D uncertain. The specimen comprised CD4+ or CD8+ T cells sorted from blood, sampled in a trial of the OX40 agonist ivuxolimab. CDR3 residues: CASSAQVNLASGANVLTF. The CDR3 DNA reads TGTGCCAGCAGCGCCCAGGTAAACTTGGCCTCTGGGGCCAACGTCCTGACTTTC. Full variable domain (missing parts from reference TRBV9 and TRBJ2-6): DSGVTQTPKHLITATGQRVTLRCSPRSGDLSVYWYQQSLDQGLQFLIQYYNGEERAKGNILERFSAQQFPDLHSELNLSSLELGDSALYFCASSAQVNLASGANVLTFGAGSRLTVL.